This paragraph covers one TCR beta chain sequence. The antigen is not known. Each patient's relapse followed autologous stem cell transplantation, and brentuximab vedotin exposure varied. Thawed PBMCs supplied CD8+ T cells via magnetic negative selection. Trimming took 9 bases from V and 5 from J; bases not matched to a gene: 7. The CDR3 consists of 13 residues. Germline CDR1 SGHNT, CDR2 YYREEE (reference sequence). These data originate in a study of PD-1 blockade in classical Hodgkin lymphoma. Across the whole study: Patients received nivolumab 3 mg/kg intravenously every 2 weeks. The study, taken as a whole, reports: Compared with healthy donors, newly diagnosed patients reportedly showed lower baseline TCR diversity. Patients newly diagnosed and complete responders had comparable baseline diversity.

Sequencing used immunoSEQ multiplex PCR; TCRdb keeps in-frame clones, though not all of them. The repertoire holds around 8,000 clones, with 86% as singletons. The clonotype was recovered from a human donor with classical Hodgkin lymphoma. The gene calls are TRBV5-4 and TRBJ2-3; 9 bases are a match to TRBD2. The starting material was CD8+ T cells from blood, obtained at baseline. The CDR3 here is CATPALAGDTQYF. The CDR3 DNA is TGTGCCACCCCGGCACTAGCGGGAGATACGCAGTATTTT. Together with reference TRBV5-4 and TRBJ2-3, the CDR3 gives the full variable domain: ETGVTQSPTHLIKTRGQQVTLRCSSQSGHNTVSWYQQALGQGPQFIFQYYREEENGRGNFPPRFSGLQFPNYSSELNVNALELDDSALYLCATPALAGDTQYFGPGTRLTVL.